The clone carrying this TCR beta chain was seen a single time. This record belongs to a study of blood T cell repertoires in COVID-19. The authors' processing: Quantification of nucleated cells was approximated via reference gene primer amplification. Only in-frame clones appear in the TCRdb table, and some are missing; sequencing was by immunoSEQ multiplex PCR. D and trimming were read from the DNA, whereas the V and J calls and clone size are those reported in that table. The repertoire has a few hundred thousand clones, around 87% of them found once; the top ten carry over 2.5%. Trimming cost V 0 bases and J 2 bases; bases outside gene matches: 3. This CDR3 has 17 amino acids. Looked up from germline, CDR1 is KGHSH and CDR2 is LQKENI.

V usage is TRBV18 and J usage is TRBJ2-2, with 10 bases identical to TRBD1. Sequences were obtained from peripheral blood. The clonotype was recovered from a man between 60 and 75 years old with acute or convalescent COVID-19. CDR3 sequence: CASSPPRTGGNTGELFF. As DNA, the CDR3 is TGTGCCAGCTCACCACCCAGGACAGGGGGAAACACCGGGGAGCTGTTTTTT.